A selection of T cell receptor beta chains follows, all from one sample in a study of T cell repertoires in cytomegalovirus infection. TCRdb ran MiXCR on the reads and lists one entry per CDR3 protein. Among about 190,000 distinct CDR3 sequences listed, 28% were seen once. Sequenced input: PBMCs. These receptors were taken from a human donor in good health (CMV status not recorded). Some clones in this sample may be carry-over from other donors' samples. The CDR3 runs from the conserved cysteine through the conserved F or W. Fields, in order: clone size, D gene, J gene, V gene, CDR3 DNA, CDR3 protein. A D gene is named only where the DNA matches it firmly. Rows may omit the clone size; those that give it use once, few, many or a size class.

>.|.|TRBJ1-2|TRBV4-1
TGCGCCAGCAGCCAAGATTGGGATCGGCGGGGCTACACCTTC
CASSQDWDRRGYTF
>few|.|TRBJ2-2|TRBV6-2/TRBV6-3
TGTGCCAGCAGTTATTGGAACACCGGGGAGCTGTTTTTT
CASSYWNTGELFF
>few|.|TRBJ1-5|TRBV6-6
TGTGCCAGCAGTTACTCGGATCAGGGGACGGGTCAGCCCCAGCATTTT
CASSYSDQGTGQPQHF
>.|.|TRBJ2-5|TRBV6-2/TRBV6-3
TGTGCCAGCAGTCCTACCCGGCGGATCCAAGAGACCCAGTACTTC
CASSPTRRIQETQYF
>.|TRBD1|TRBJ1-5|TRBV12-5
TGTGCTAGTGGCATACAGGGGCCGGGGGATCAGCCCCAGCATTTT
CASGIQGPGDQPQHF
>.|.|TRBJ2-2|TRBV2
TGTGCCAGCAGTGAGGAAGGGGACACCGGGGAGCTGTTTTTT
CASSEEGDTGELFF
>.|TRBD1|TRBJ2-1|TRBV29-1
TGCAGCGTCGCCTCAGGGGGTTGGGAGCAGTTCTTC
CSVASGGWEQFF
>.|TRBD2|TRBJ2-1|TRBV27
TGTGCCAGCAGTTTTTGGGGGCTAGCGGGGAGGAATGAGCAGTTCTTC
CASSFWGLAGRNEQFF
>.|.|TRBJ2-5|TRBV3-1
TGTGCCAGCAGCCTATATCGGACCAAGGAGGAGACCCAGTACTTC
CASSLYRTKEETQYF
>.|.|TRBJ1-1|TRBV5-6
TGTGCCAGCAGCTATACAGGGATCGCTGAAGCTTTCTTT
CASSYTGIAEAFF
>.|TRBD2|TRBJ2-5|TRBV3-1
TGTGCCAGCAGCCAAGAAGTAGCTAGCGGGAAACAAGAGACCCAGTACTTC
CASSQEVASGKQETQYF
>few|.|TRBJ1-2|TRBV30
TGTGCCTGGAGTGCCCTAGAGGCCTATGGCTACACCTTC
CAWSALEAYGYTF
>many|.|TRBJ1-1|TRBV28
TGTGCCAGCAGCACTCCACGGAATGAAGCTTTCTTT
CASSTPRNEAFF
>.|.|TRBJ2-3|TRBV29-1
TGCAGCGTTGAAAAGGGTAACCTTGGGGATACGCAGTATTTT
CSVEKGNLGDTQYF
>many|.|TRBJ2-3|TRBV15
TGTGCCACCAGCAGAGATCTAAGCACAGATACGCAGTATTTT
CATSRDLSTDTQYF
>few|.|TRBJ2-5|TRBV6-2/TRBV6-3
TGTGCCAGCACCCATGCCGGTTATGGAGAGACCCAGTACTTC
CASTHAGYGETQYF
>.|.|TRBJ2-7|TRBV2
TGTGCCAGCAGTGAAACAGGGTCCCACGAGCAGTACTTC
CASSETGSHEQYF
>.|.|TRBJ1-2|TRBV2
TGTGCCAGCAGTGTCGCCAGGGGTGATGGCTACACCTTC
CASSVARGDGYTF
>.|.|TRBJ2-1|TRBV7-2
TGTGCCAGCAGCTTAGCTGTGGGCCCCAATGAGCAGTTCTTC
CASSLAVGPNEQFF